The 30 T cell receptor beta chains in this list originate from one sample, sequenced in a study of T-cell memory formation after mild COVID-19. TCRdb ran MiXCR on the 5' RACE reads and lists one entry per CDR3 protein. Here the sample spans roughly 240,000 distinct CDR3 sequences, approximately 15% being singletons. Sample: PBMCs or a T cell subset sorted from them (not recorded which). Receptors were obtained from an adult woman who had mild COVID-19 (a few samples of this study predate the infection). Cell type and time point are not known.

This clonotype was counted a few times. This rearrangement joins TRBV20-1 to TRBJ2-5, with D unresolved. This CDR3 comprises 15 residues. V lost 1 base and J 2 bases, leaving 14 bases between the germline ends. Germline V CDR1 and CDR2: DFQATT, SNEGSKA (reference sequence). CDR3 nucleotides: TGCAGTGCTAGAGCCTCGCGCGGCTGGCAAGAGACCCAGTACTTC. This codes for CSARASRGWQETQYF.

This clonotype was seen only a few times. This chain joins TRBV18 and TRBJ1-3, with unresolved D. From germline, CDR1 is KGHSH and CDR2 LQKENI. The CDR3 spans 18 residues. The V and J ends lost 3 bases and 2 bases respectively, with 20 bases between them. CDR3 nucleotides: TGTGCCAGCTCACCGTCTCAGTCTTCTCGCTTAACTGGAAACACCATATATTTT. Translated: CASSPSQSSRLTGNTIYF. The full variable domain, in which reference TRBV18 and TRBJ1-3 provide the parts outside the CDR3, is NAGVMQNPRHLVRRRGQEARLRCSPMKGHSHVYWYRQLPEEGLKFMVYLQKENIIDESGMPKERFSAEFPKEGPSILRIQQVVRGDSAAYFCASSPSQSSRLTGNTIYFGEGSWLTVV.

The chain recombines TRBV28 with TRBJ2-3; maybe TRBD1 (6 bases). Per the germline V gene, CDR1 is MDHEN and CDR2 is SYDVKM. V shed 6 bases and J shed 5 bases, with 15 bases lying between them. The CDR3 length is 14 residues. CDR3 sequence reads: CASSETGWVDTQYF. The CDR3, as DNA: TGTGCCAGCAGCGAGACAGGCTGGGTAGATACGCAGTATTTT.

A few counts support this clonotype. The chain uses TRBV20-1 and TRBJ2-1; D possibly corresponds to TRBD2 (6 bases). Germline CDR1 and CDR2: DFQATT and SNEGSKA (reference sequence). Between the trimmed V and J ends, which lost 0 bases and 6 bases, there was a span of 12 bases. The CDR3 has 14 amino acids. CDR3 sequence: CSARDGSVSNEQFF. The CDR3 DNA is TGCAGTGCTAGAGACGGGAGTGTCAGCAATGAGCAGTTCTTC.

This clonotype was recorded at least ten times. This chain links TRBV7-2 with TRBJ2-3; D gene unclear. V was clipped by 6 bases and J by 9 bases, with 19 bases between them. From germline, CDR1 is SGHTA and CDR2 FQGNSA. This CDR3 is 14 amino acids long. The CDR3 DNA follows: TGTGCCAGCAGTTCCAACGAAAATAAGCGCACGCAGTATTTT. This sequence encodes CASSSNENKRTQYF.

This clonotype was picked up many times. The chain employs TRBV6-5 and TRBJ2-7; TRBD1 aligns across 9 bases. This CDR3 region has 14 residues. The germline V gene has CDR1 MNHEY and CDR2 SVGAGI. J gave up 3 bases and V 4 bases, and 4 bases lay outside the gene matches. CDR3 coding DNA: TGTGCCAGCAGTTCCGGGACAGGGTACTACGAGCAGTACTTC. It yields the protein CASSSGTGYYEQYF.

This chain connects TRBV9 to TRBJ2-6; D unclear. This CDR3 region has 13 residues. V dropped 6 bases and J dropped 5 bases, with 9 bases sitting between them. The germline V gene has CDR1 SGDLS and CDR2 YYNGEE. This chain's CDR3 is CASTDPWANVLTF. The DNA of the CDR3 is TGTGCCAGCACAGACCCCTGGGCCAACGTCCTGACTTTC.

This chain joins TRBV12-3 or TRBV12-4 and TRBJ1-1; D not resolved. V was cut by 1 base and J by 10 bases, with 10 bases left in between. CDR3 length: 12 residues. CDR3 sequence (DNA): TGTGCCAGCAGTTTAGGGAGGGTGGGAGCTTTCTTT. Amino acids: CASSLGRVGAFF.

This clonotype was seen a handful of times. The chain combines TRBV20-1 with TRBJ2-7; no clear D. Germline lookup yields CDR1 DFQATT and CDR2 SNEGSKA (reference sequence). V lost 0 bases, J lost 4 bases, and 10 bases lay in between. The CDR3 consists of 13 residues. CDR3 bases: TGCAGTGCTAGAGATCTGATGGGGTACGAGCAGTACTTC. This codes for CSARDLMGYEQYF.

This clonotype was counted between two and nine times. A much larger clone differs from this one at a single base, so this may be a read error. This chain's CDR3 is CASSFGQGGNEQFF. The CDR3 DNA sequence: TGTGCCAGCAGCTTCGGACAGGGGGGCAATGAGCAGTTCTTC. V usage is TRBV12-3 or TRBV12-4 and J usage is TRBJ2-1, with 10 bases aligning to TRBD1. V gave up 6 bases and J gave up 6 bases; unmatched junction bases: 5. The CDR3 consists of 14 residues.

The chain is built from TRBV19 and TRBJ1-2; 7 bases map to TRBD1. V lost 4 bases and J lost 7; bases outside the gene matches: 15. The V gene's germline CDR1 is LNHDA and CDR2 SQIVND (reference sequence). This CDR3 is 16 amino acids long. This CDR3 is CASSTTRQGSVSGYTF. The CDR3 DNA follows: TGTGCCAGTAGTACGACTCGACAGGGAAGCGTGTCTGGCTACACCTTC.

This chain joins TRBV7-9 and TRBJ2-1; D may be TRBD2 (6 bases). Germline V CDR1 and CDR2: SEHNR, FQNEAQ (reference sequence). V was shortened by 1 base and J by 0 bases, with 16 bases between the two germline ends. The CDR3 runs to 18 residues. CDR3 nucleotide sequence: TGTGCCAGCAGCTTAGATTTTGGGGGGTCTAGCTCCTACAATGAGCAGTTCTTC. It is translated as CASSLDFGGSSSYNEQFF.

V is TRBV5-1 and J is TRBJ2-3; 9 positions match TRBD1. The CDR3 has 14 residues. The V gene end was trimmed by 4 bases and the J gene end by 6 bases; junction bases not matched to a gene: 6. Germline CDR1 is SGHRS and CDR2 is YFSETQ. CDR3 nucleotide sequence: TGCGCCAGCAGCGCGGACAGGGGTACTGATACGCAGTATTTT. This gives the protein CASSADRGTDTQYF.

The table lists this clonotype with a few counts. The CDR3 DNA follows: TGTGCCAGCAGTGAAGCGGGCTATGGGACAGGGAACACTGAAGCTTTCTTT. It codes for CASSEAGYGTGNTEAFF. This chain connects TRBV6-1 to TRBJ1-1, with TRBD1 matching 8 bases. The CDR3 contains 17 residues. V shed 0 bases, J shed 1 base, and the junction held 7 bases outside the gene matches. Germline V CDR1 and CDR2: MNHNS, SASEGT.

The chain recombines TRBV18 with TRBJ1-2, with D maybe TRBD1 (5 bases). V shed 6 bases and J shed 8 bases, with 19 bases lying between them. The V gene's germline CDR1 is KGHSH and CDR2 LQKENI. This CDR3 spans 14 amino acids. The CDR3 loop is CASSPGTDSSGYTF. As DNA, the CDR3 is TGTGCCAGCTCCCCCGGGACGGATAGTTCCGGCTACACCTTC.

The chain links TRBV12-3 or TRBV12-4 to TRBJ1-4; D remains unclear. This CDR3 has 13 residues. V was trimmed by 3 bases and J by 6 bases, leaving 8 bases between them. CDR3 bases: TGTGCCAGCAGTTTTTGGGCTTATGAAAAACTGTTTTTT. Protein sequence: CASSFWAYEKLFF.

The sample holds many counts of this clonotype. CDR3 sequence reads: CASSLGTAPQETQYF. CDR3 DNA: TGCGCCAGCAGCTTGGGGACGGCGCCCCAAGAGACCCAGTACTTC. The chain has TRBV5-1 and TRBJ2-5, with no clear D. Between the trimmed V and J ends, which lost 0 bases and 1 base, there was a span of 10 bases. The CDR3 covers 15 residues. Germline loops: CDR1 SGHRS, CDR2 YFSETQ.

Here the CDR3 reads CASSGENGNTIYF. CDR3 DNA: TGTGCCAGTAGCGGGGAGAATGGAAACACCATATATTTT. The V gene is TRBV19, the J gene TRBJ1-3; D uncertain. This CDR3 has 13 amino acids. V shed 6 bases and J shed 3 bases, with 9 bases lying between them. The germline V gene has CDR1 LNHDA and CDR2 SQIVND (reference sequence). Using reference TRBV19 and TRBJ1-3 for the parts outside the CDR3, the full variable domain is DGGITQSPKYLFRKEGQNVTLSCEQNLNHDAMYWYRQDPGQGLRLIYYSQIVNDFQKGDIAEGYSVSREKKESFPLTVTSAQKNPTAFYLCASSGENGNTIYFGEGSWLTVV.

The table lists this clonotype with a few counts. The rearrangement joins TRBV6-2 or TRBV6-3 to TRBJ2-1; 7 nucleotides match TRBD2. The CDR3 loop spans 15 amino acids. Germline V gene sequence: CDR1 MNHEY, CDR2 SVGEGT. J lost 7 bases, V lost 5 bases, and 11 bases had no gene match. CDR3 sequence reads: CASSQNGRLKNEQFF. In nucleotides, the CDR3 is TGTGCCAGCAGTCAGAACGGGAGGCTGAAGAATGAGCAGTTCTTC.

This rearrangement joins TRBV5-6 to TRBJ2-5, with D possibly being TRBD1 (5 bases). CDR1 is SGHDT and CDR2 is YYEEEE in the germline V gene. V was clipped by 1 base and J by 0 bases, with 16 bases between them. This CDR3 is built from 17 residues. The CDR3 DNA reads as TGTGCCAGCAGCTTGCCATATCTGGGGCCCGACCAAGAGACCCAGTACTTC. Translated: CASSLPYLGPDQETQYF. The whole variable domain, remainder taken from reference TRBV5-6 and TRBJ2-5, is DAGVTQSPTHLIKTRGQQVTLRCSPKSGHDTVSWYQQALGQGPQFIFQYYEEEERQRGNFPDRFSGHQFPNYSSELNVNALLLGDSALYLCASSLPYLGPDQETQYFGPGTRLLVL.

The table lists this clonotype with a few counts. The gene calls are TRBV5-1 and TRBJ2-1; 7 bases fit TRBD1. V shed 4 bases, J shed 5 bases, and the junction held 15 bases outside the gene matches. Germline CDR1 reads SGHRS; CDR2 reads YFSETQ. The CDR3 spans 17 residues. For the CDR3, the DNA is TGCGCCAGCAGCCTTCGACAGGGATCCCTCCTCAACAATGAGCAGTTCTTC. Protein: CASSLRQGSLLNNEQFF.

V and J are TRBV7-8 and TRBJ2-3; TRBD2 aligns across 13 bases. Per the germline V gene, CDR1 is SGHVS and CDR2 is FQNEAQ. The CDR3 extends over 18 amino acids. Unmatched junction bases numbered 10, after V lost 2 bases and J lost 5 bases. CDR3 protein: CASSLILGTSGMEDTQYF. The CDR3 DNA follows: TGTGCCAGCAGCTTAATTCTTGGGACTAGCGGGATGGAAGATACGCAGTATTTT.

This clonotype turned up a few times. V is TRBV10-3 and J is TRBJ2-7, with TRBD2 identical over 12 bases. The junction had 5 bases not matched to a gene; V was cut back by 0 bases and J by 5 bases. There are 16 residues in the CDR3. Germline CDR1 ENHRY, CDR2 SYGVKD. CDR3 coding DNA: TGTGCCATCAGTGAGTCTGGCCTAGCGGGGGGGCACGAGCAGTACTTC. Translated, it gives CAISESGLAGGHEQYF.

This clonotype was counted only a few times. The chain combines TRBV6-5 with TRBJ1-3; D unclear. CDR1 is MNHEY, CDR2 SVGAGI, per germline. There are 12 residues in the CDR3. V lost 8 bases to trimming and J lost 3 bases, with 8 bases between them. The DNA for the CDR3 is TGTGCCAGCGCCGGGTTTGGAAACACCATATATTTT. Translated: CASAGFGNTIYF.

This clonotype was counted a few times. CDR3 DNA sequence: TGTGCCATCAGTGACCTGGGACTAGCGGGAGGCTACAATGAGCAGTTCTTC. This codes for CAISDLGLAGGYNEQFF. The V gene is TRBV10-3, the J gene TRBJ2-1; TRBD2 matches at 15 bases. The V and J ends lost 3 bases and 3 bases, in that order; junction bases with no gene match: 3. The CDR3 length is 17 residues. Germline V lookup: CDR1 ENHRY, CDR2 SYGVKD.

The chain carries TRBV4-2 and TRBJ2-7; 8 positions match TRBD2. The J segment lost 4 bases and the V segment lost 3 bases, leaving 11 bases of the junction unmatched. This CDR3 is 16 amino acids long. Germline CDR1 and CDR2: LGHNA and YNFKEQ. CDR3 nucleotide sequence: TGTGCCAGCAGCCATGAAGTCGGAGGGACTAGGTACGAGCAGTACTTC. This codes for CASSHEVGGTRYEQYF.

This clonotype turned up a few times. The rearrangement joins TRBV29-1 to TRBJ2-1; TRBD2 aligns across 9 bases. CDR3 size: 13 residues. Per germline, CDR1 SQVTM and CDR2 ANQGSEA. Germline trimming cut 1 base from V and 15 bases from J; bases unmatched to any gene: 10. The CDR3 spells CSVEGGPGLARFF. In nucleotides, the CDR3 is TGCAGCGTTGAAGGGGGTCCGGGACTAGCCCGGTTCTTC.

V and J are TRBV18 and TRBJ1-1; D not certain. The germline V gene has CDR1 KGHSH and CDR2 LQKENI. The germline V and J ends were trimmed by 2 bases and 7 bases, with 20 bases remaining between them. The length of the CDR3 is 16 residues. CDR3 region: CASSPGVGRWVYEAFF. The CDR3 DNA reads as TGTGCCAGCTCACCAGGAGTTGGCAGGTGGGTTTATGAAGCTTTCTTT.

This sequence joins TRBV9 and TRBJ1-1, with 8 bases that match TRBD1. Germline V gives CDR1 SGDLS, CDR2 YYNGEE. The V gene end was trimmed by 0 bases and the J gene end by 8 bases; junction bases not matched to a gene: 9. This CDR3 is built from 15 residues. The CDR3 loop reads CASSVGPGGAAEAFF. The CDR3 DNA follows: TGTGCCAGCAGCGTAGGTCCAGGGGGCGCAGCCGAAGCTTTCTTT.

This clonotype was observed a few times. The chain is built from TRBV7-8 and TRBJ2-5; 11 bases align to TRBD1. The CDR3 runs 14 residues. The germline CDR1 and CDR2 sequences are SGHVS and FQNEAQ. The trim removed 5 bases at V and 4 bases at J, leaving 3 bases unmatched. The CDR3 DNA reads TGTGCCAGCAGCGCGGACAGGGGGCTAGAGACCCAGTACTTC. This sequence encodes CASSADRGLETQYF.